This TCR beta chain was identified in a study of blood T cell repertoires in COVID-19. Study information: Researchers got acute and convalescent COVID-19 samples from the United States, Italy and Spain. In each case, the material was cDNA or gDNA derived from T cells, B-cell-depleted T cells, or PBMCs.

Trimming cost V 1 base and J 3 bases, with 13 bases left between them. The CDR3 consists of 15 residues. Per germline, CDR1 MNHNY and CDR2 SVGAGI (reference sequence). Methods used by the authors: Reference gene primer amplification gave nucleated cell count estimates. Libraries were prepared by immunoSEQ multiplex PCR; TCRdb keeps only in-frame clonotypes and omits some of them. The V and J calls and clone size are taken from that table; D and trimming were inferred from the DNA. The repertoire holds roughly 150,000 clones, with around 90% as singletons. The chain combines TRBV6-6 with TRBJ2-7; TRBD1 is a possible D gene (5 bases). The clonotype comes from a man between 60 and 75 years old with acute or convalescent COVID-19. The sample taken for sequencing was peripheral blood. CDR3 in DNA: TGTGCCAGCAGTTACTTTCCAGGGCAGGTCTACGAGCAGTACTTC. Translation gives CASSYFPGQVYEQYF.